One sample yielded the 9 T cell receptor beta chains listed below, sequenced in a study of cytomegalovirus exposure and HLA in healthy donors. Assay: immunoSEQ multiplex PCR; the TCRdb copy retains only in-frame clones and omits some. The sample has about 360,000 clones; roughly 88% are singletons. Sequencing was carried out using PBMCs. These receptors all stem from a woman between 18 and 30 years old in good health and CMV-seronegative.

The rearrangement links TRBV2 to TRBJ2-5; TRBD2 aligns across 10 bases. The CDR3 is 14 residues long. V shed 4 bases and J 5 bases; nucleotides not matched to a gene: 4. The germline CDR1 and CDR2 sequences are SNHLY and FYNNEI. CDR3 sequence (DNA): TGTGCCAGCAGTGGACTAGCGGGCCAGGAGACCCAGTACTTC. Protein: CASSGLAGQETQYF.

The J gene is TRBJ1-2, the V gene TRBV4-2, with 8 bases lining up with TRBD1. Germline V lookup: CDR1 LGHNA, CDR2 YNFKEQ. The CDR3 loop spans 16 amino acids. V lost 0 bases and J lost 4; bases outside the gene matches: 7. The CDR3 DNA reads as TGTGCCAGCAGCCAAGAGTTGACAGGGGATTCCTATGGCTACACCTTC. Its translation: CASSQELTGDSYGYTF.

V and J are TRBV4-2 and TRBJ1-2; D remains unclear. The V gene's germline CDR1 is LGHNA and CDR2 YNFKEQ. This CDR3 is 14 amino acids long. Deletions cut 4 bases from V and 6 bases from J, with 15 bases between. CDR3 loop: CASSPGRENDGYTF. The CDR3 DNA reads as TGTGCCAGCAGCCCCGGGAGGGAGAACGATGGCTACACCTTC.

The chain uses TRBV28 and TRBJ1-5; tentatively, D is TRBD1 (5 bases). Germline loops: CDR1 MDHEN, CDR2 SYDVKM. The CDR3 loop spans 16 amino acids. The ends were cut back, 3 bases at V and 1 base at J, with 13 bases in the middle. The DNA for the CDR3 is TGTGCCAGCAGTTTCTCAGGGAAGGAGAGCAATCAGCCCCAGCATTTT. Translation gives CASSFSGKESNQPQHF.

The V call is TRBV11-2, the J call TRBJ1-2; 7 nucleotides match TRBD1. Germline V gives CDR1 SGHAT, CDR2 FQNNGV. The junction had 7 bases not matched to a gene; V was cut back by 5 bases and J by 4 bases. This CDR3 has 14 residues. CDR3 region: CASSLGQRSYGYTF. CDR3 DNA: TGTGCCAGCAGCCTGGGACAGCGTTCCTATGGCTACACCTTC.

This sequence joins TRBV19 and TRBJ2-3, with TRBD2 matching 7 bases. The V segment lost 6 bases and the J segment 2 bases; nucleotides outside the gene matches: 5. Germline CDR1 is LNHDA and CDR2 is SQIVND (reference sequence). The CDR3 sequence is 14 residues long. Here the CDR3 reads CASSFSGPTDTQYF. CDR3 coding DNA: TGTGCCAGTAGCTTTAGCGGGCCCACAGATACGCAGTATTTT.

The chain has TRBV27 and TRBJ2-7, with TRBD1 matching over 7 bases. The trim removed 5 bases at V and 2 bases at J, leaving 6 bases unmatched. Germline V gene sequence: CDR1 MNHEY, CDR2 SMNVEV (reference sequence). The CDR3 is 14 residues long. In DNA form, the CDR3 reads TGTGCCAGCAGTCGTACCGGGACAGCCTACGAGCAGTACTTC. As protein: CASSRTGTAYEQYF.

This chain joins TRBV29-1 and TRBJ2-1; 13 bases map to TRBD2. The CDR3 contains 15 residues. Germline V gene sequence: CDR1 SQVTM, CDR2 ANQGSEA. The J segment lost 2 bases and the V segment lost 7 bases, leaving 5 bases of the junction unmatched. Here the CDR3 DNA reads TGCAGCGCGTCAACTAGCGGGAGGGCCTACAATGAGCAGTTCTTC. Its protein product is CSASTSGRAYNEQFF.

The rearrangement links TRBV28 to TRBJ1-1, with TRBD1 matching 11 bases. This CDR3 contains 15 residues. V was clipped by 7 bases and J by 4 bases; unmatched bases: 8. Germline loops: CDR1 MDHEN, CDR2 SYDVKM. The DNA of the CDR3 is TGTGCCAGCACCGCAGGGACAGGGGGGCCCACTGAAGCTTTCTTT. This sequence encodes CASTAGTGGPTEAFF.